Shown below are 14 T cell receptor beta chains from a single sample sequenced in a study of blood T cell repertoires in COVID-19. TCRdb's table, derived via immunoSEQ multiplex PCR, lists solely in-frame clones and lacks some. The sample contains tens of thousands of clones, approximately 88% of which appear only once. The sequenced sample consisted of peripheral blood. The receptors here all came from a woman aged 70-85 years with acute or convalescent COVID-19.

This clone was seen a handful of times. The chain has TRBV28 and TRBJ2-3, with 7 bases aligning to TRBD2. The CDR3 runs 15 residues. Per germline, CDR1 MDHEN and CDR2 SYDVKM. Unmatched junction bases numbered 10, after V lost 6 bases and J lost 4 bases. CDR3 coding DNA: TGTGCCAGCAGCTCACCCCGAGGGAGGGCAGATACGCAGTATTTT. Amino acids: CASSSPRGRADTQYF.

This chain connects TRBV2 to TRBJ2-6, with D perhaps TRBD2 (5 bases). The CDR3 has 17 residues. Germline V CDR1 and CDR2: SNHLY, FYNNEI. Trimming pared 3 bases from V and 0 bases from J, leaving 12 bases between. This chain's CDR3 is CASSELRVNSGANVLTF. CDR3 in DNA: TGTGCCAGCAGTGAGTTGCGGGTGAACTCTGGGGCCAACGTCCTGACTTTC.

The chain recombines TRBV11-3 with TRBJ2-7; weak D call: TRBD2 (6 bases). CDR3 length: 13 amino acids. V dropped 5 bases and J dropped 4 bases, with 12 bases sitting between them. The germline CDR1 and CDR2 sequences are SGHNT and YENEEA. As DNA, the CDR3 is TGTGCCAGCAGCCCCGGGGGTAGGTACGAGCAGTACGTC. Protein product: CASSPGGRYEQYV.

The V call is TRBV18, the J call TRBJ2-2, with D possibly being TRBD1 (6 bases). The CDR3 is 17 amino acids. V lost 0 bases and J lost 3, with 14 bases in between. Germline lookup yields CDR1 KGHSH and CDR2 LQKENI. The CDR3 sequence is CASSPPLWGPDTGELFF. As DNA, the CDR3 is TGTGCCAGCTCACCACCGCTCTGGGGGCCGGACACCGGGGAGCTGTTTTTT.

The CDR3 DNA reads TGTGCCAGCAGTGAAACTAGCGGGGGGGTCGAAGAGACCCAGTACTTC. Its protein is CASSETSGGVEETQYF. This sequence joins TRBV2 and TRBJ2-5, with 13 nucleotides matching TRBD2. The CDR3 has 16 residues. Per germline, CDR1 SNHLY and CDR2 FYNNEI. V lost 2 bases, J lost 3 bases, and 3 bases stayed unmatched.

In this sample, this clone turned up a few times. The V call is TRBV28, the J call TRBJ1-1; TRBD1 is a possible D gene (6 bases). The V end was cut by 6 bases, the J end by 1 base, with 12 bases between. The CDR3 runs 14 residues. The V gene's germline CDR1 is MDHEN and CDR2 SYDVKM. The CDR3 sequence is CASSPATGNTEAFF. The CDR3 DNA follows: TGTGCCAGCAGCCCGGCGACAGGGAACACTGAAGCTTTCTTT.

The V call is TRBV5-6, the J call TRBJ2-3; 9 nucleotides align to TRBD1. V shed 4 bases and J 4 bases; nucleotides not matched to a gene: 4. The CDR3 is 14 residues long. The germline CDR1 and CDR2 sequences are SGHDT and YYEEEE. The CDR3 region has the DNA TGTGCCAGCAGCGTGGGACAGGGAGCAGATACGCAGTATTTT. Translation: CASSVGQGADTQYF.

This chain connects TRBV4-1 to TRBJ2-3; 9 nucleotides line up with TRBD2. J gave up 0 bases and V 2 bases, and 3 bases lay outside the gene matches. There are 16 residues in the CDR3. Germline V gives CDR1 MGHRA, CDR2 YSYEKL. The CDR3 reads CASSQPAGGSTDTQYF. CDR3 DNA sequence: TGCGCCAGCAGCCAACCAGCGGGGGGAAGCACAGATACGCAGTATTTT.

V is TRBV18 and J is TRBJ1-1, with 9 bases matching TRBD1. Per germline, CDR1 KGHSH and CDR2 LQKENI. This CDR3 region has 16 residues. Trimming took 5 bases from V and 3 from J; bases not matched to a gene: 10. Written as DNA, the CDR3 is TGTGCCAGCTCATACGGACAGGGGATGGGTTACACTGAAGCTTTCTTT. This encodes CASSYGQGMGYTEAFF.

The chain employs TRBV27 and TRBJ1-6; 10 bases are a match to TRBD1. Germline CDR1 MNHEY, CDR2 SMNVEV (reference sequence). The length of the CDR3 is 18 residues. Trimming cost V 2 bases and J 8 bases; bases outside gene matches: 12. The CDR3 protein is CASSLRDRGRPIDSPLHF. The CDR3 coding sequence is TGTGCCAGCAGTTTAAGGGACAGGGGACGCCCGATTGATTCACCCCTCCACTTT.

The chain has TRBV5-1 and TRBJ2-5; TRBD1 aligns across 9 bases. Germline V CDR1 and CDR2: SGHRS, YFSETQ. The CDR3 runs to 16 residues. The trim removed 1 base at V and 5 bases at J, leaving 9 bases unmatched. CDR3 nucleotides: TGCGCCAGCAGCTTGAGCTCACAGGGGGCTACGGAGACCCAGTACTTC. Protein: CASSLSSQGATETQYF.

Sample share makes this clone medium-sized. The rearrangement links TRBV7-2 to TRBJ1-5; D is possibly TRBD1 (5 bases). The CDR3 length is 16 residues. Deletions cut 5 bases from V and 0 bases from J, with 14 bases between. Germline-derived CDR1 and CDR2 are SGHTA and FQGNSA. CDR3 nucleotide sequence: TGTGCCAGCAGCACAGGCGGGAGCTATAGCAATCAGCCCCAGCATTTT. Encoded protein: CASSTGGSYSNQPQHF.

J is TRBJ2-5 and V is TRBV4-1; possible D gene TRBD2, 5 bases. Looked up from germline, CDR1 is MGHRA and CDR2 is YSYEKL. CDR3 length: 16 residues. V was clipped by 3 bases and J by 1 base, with 15 bases between them. The chain's CDR3 is CASSQGLLEPQETQYF. The CDR3 DNA is TGCGCCAGCAGCCAGGGCCTACTAGAACCCCAAGAGACCCAGTACTTC.

The genes are TRBV10-2 and TRBJ1-3; 10 bases fit TRBD1. Germline CDR1 is WSHSY and CDR2 is SAAADI. The J segment lost 2 bases and the V segment lost 8 bases, leaving 3 bases of the junction unmatched. The CDR3 is 14 amino acids. The CDR3 region is CASVTGGTGNTIYF. CDR3 sequence (DNA): TGCGCCAGCGTGACAGGGGGCACTGGAAACACCATATATTTT.